The 2 T cell receptor beta chains below were found in one sample sequenced in a study of glioma-infiltrating T cells after dendritic cell vaccination. Assay used: immunoSEQ multiplex PCR; TCRdb lists only in-frame clones, some missing. The data hold approximately 91,000 clones, with 70% to 90% observed a single time. Time point described: after dendritic cell vaccination, including at tumor progression/relapse. This material consisted of blood, taken after dendritic cell vaccination. All receptors come from a human donor with glioblastoma.

This clone was seen just once. The chain is built from TRBV7-9 and TRBJ1-2; D may be TRBD1 (5 bases). Trimming took 3 bases from V and 2 from J, leaving 10 bases between them. The germline gives CDR1 SEHNR, CDR2 FQNEAQ (reference sequence). The CDR3 totals 14 residues. The CDR3 bases are TGTGCCAGCAGCTTCGGGGGTGGGAACTATGGCTACACCTTC. Translated: CASSFGGGNYGYTF.

This chain uses TRBV12-1 with TRBJ2-5; the table names TRBD2, a call not compared with the DNA. TRBV12-1 counts as a pseudogene. The CDR3 has 17 residues. As DNA, the CDR3 is TGTGCCAGCAGCCCCGAGTCGGCGGGGGGGAACCAAGAGACCCAGTACTTC. As protein: CASSPESAGGNQETQYF.